Presented here are 18 T cell receptor beta chains from one specimen sequenced in a study of T cell responses to AZD1222 COVID-19 vaccine (dated by TCRdb to the early 2020s). The meaning of the sample's time point label: baseline before first vaccination. Receptor libraries were prepared by the immunoSEQ multiplex PCR assay. This is the immuneACCESS table as TCRdb keeps it, with only in-frame sequences that have V and J called. A part of the clones is gone; compared with another copy, unresolved V genes explain less than half, and the rest is unexplained. The sample has roughly 180,000 clones on record, 75% to 95% of them singletons. Around 3% of the sample rests with the top ten. The starting material was peripheral blood, obtained on day 0 of AZD1222 vaccination. These receptors all stem from an adult in good health.

V gene TRBV5-1 combines with J gene TRBJ2-2; no clear D. V gave up 1 base and J gave up 6 bases, with 7 bases separating them. In germline, CDR1 is SGHRS, CDR2 YFSETQ. CDR3 length equals 13 residues. Here the CDR3 DNA reads TGCGCCAGCAGCTTGACTGGGGCCGGGGAGCTGTTTTTT. Translation: CASSLTGAGELFF.

The table lists this clone with a count of one. The chain couples TRBV4-1 to TRBJ2-7; possibly TRBD1 or TRBD2 for D (5 bases each). Per the germline V gene, CDR1 is MGHRA and CDR2 is YSYEKL. The CDR3 has 16 residues. With 4 bases removed from V and 4 bases from J, the gap between germline ends came to 20 bases. CDR3 sequence: CASSLEYNHGGYEQYF. CDR3 in DNA: TGCGCCAGCAGCCTGGAATATAATCATGGGGGATACGAGCAGTACTTC.

The chain is built from TRBV10-3 and TRBJ1-1; 9 nucleotides align to TRBD1. From germline, CDR1 is ENHRY and CDR2 SYGVKD. This CDR3 has 15 residues. J gave up 6 bases and V 4 bases, and 9 bases lay outside the gene matches. Here the CDR3 DNA reads TGTGCCATCAGTGCCGTCACAGGGGGCGCTTCTGAAGCTTTCTTT. This sequence encodes CAISAVTGGASEAFF.

CDR3 sequence: CASSLAGKGQRDYGYTF. DNA for the CDR3: TGTGCCAGCAGCTTAGCGGGTAAAGGACAGCGGGACTATGGCTACACCTTC. The chain is built from TRBV7-6 and TRBJ1-2, with D possibly TRBD1 on 6 matching bases. V shed 0 bases and J shed 3 bases, with 17 bases lying between them. Germline assignment: CDR1 SGHVS and CDR2 FNYEAQ. This CDR3 is built from 17 residues.

The chain employs TRBV7-9 and TRBJ1-1; D unresolved. The CDR3 totals 13 residues. Germline lookup yields CDR1 SEHNR and CDR2 FQNEAQ (reference sequence). Trimming cost V 0 bases and J 1 base, with 3 bases left between them. The CDR3 DNA is TGTGCCAGCAGCTTAGCCGGGAACACTGAAGCTTTCTTT. Protein sequence: CASSLAGNTEAFF.

As regards this clone: At the DNA level, this CDR3 is encoded by other sequences in the same sample as well. The chain joins TRBV6-2 or TRBV6-3 to TRBJ1-5; D is unclear. V lost 0 bases to trimming and J lost 7 bases, with 10 bases between them. The germline gives CDR1 MNHEY, CDR2 SVGEGT. The CDR3 spans 14 residues. CDR3 DNA: TGTGCCAGCAGTTACTCGGGTGGGAACCAGCCCCAGCATTTT. It encodes CASSYSGGNQPQHF.

This clone showed up just once. The CDR3 coding sequence is TGTGCCAGCTCTCCTGACAGAGGACCTAATGAAAAACTGTTTTTT. Protein: CASSPDRGPNEKLFF. J is TRBJ1-4 and V is TRBV18; possibly TRBD1 for D (5 bases). CDR3 length: 15 residues. Germline CDR1 KGHSH, CDR2 LQKENI. V lost 6 bases, J lost 3 bases, and 14 bases lay in between.

This chain links TRBV9 with TRBJ1-1, with 9 bases aligning to TRBD1. V shed 4 bases and J 5 bases; nucleotides not matched to a gene: 6. CDR1 is SGDLS, CDR2 YYNGEE, per germline. The length of the CDR3 is 14 residues. The CDR3 DNA reads TGTGCCAGCAGCCCCCCGACAGGGGGGACTGAAGCTTTCTTT. Translating it yields CASSPPTGGTEAFF.

The rearrangement uses TRBV2 and TRBJ2-3, with D maybe TRBD2 (6 bases). The length of the CDR3 is 15 residues. V was clipped by 7 bases and J by 0 bases, with 14 bases between them. Germline-derived CDR1 and CDR2 are SNHLY and FYNNEI. CDR3 nucleotide sequence: TGTGCCAGCAATAGTGGGCGGGGTAGCACAGATACGCAGTATTTT. Its protein is CASNSGRGSTDTQYF. The whole variable domain, filled in from reference TRBV2 and TRBJ2-3, reads EPEVTQTPSHQVTQMGQEVILRCVPISNHLYFYWYRQILGQKVEFLVSFYNNEISEKSEIFDDQFSVERPDGSNFTLKIRSTKLEDSAMYFCASNSGRGSTDTQYFGPGTRLTVL.

The gene calls are TRBV9 and TRBJ2-1; 12 bases match TRBD2. Losses at the gene ends were 4 bases for V and 0 bases for J; bases not matched to a gene: 8. The CDR3 runs to 18 residues. Germline V gene lookup returns CDR1 SGDLS and CDR2 YYNGEE. The CDR3 DNA sequence: TGTGCCAGCAGCCTCGGACTAGCGGGGTTAAGCTCCTACAATGAGCAGTTCTTC. Translation gives CASSLGLAGLSSYNEQFF.

V usage is TRBV11-3 and J usage is TRBJ2-3; D is ambiguous. This CDR3 spans 13 amino acids. Germline CDR1 is SGHNT and CDR2 is YENEEA. V was clipped by 1 base and J by 3 bases, with 5 bases between them. The CDR3 sequence is CASSLVQTDTQYF. The DNA of the CDR3 is TGTGCCAGCAGCTTAGTCCAGACAGATACGCAGTATTTT. Using reference TRBV11-3 and TRBJ2-3 for the parts outside the CDR3, the full variable domain is EAGVVQSPRYKIIEKKQPVAFWCNPISGHNTLYWYLQNLGQGPELLIRYENEEAVDDSQLPKDRFSAERLKGVDSTLKIQPAELGDSAVYLCASSLVQTDTQYFGPGTRLTVL.

The J gene is TRBJ1-5, the V gene TRBV13; 7 bases map to TRBD1. Looked up from germline, CDR1 is PRHDT and CDR2 is FYEKMQ (reference sequence). The CDR3 totals 14 residues. Trimming took 5 bases from V and 5 from J; bases not matched to a gene: 6. Here the CDR3 reads CASSVQGRDQPQHF. The CDR3 region has the DNA TGTGCCAGCAGCGTACAGGGGAGAGATCAGCCCCAGCATTTT. Combining the CDR3 with reference TRBV13 and TRBJ1-5 gives the whole variable domain AAGVIQSPRHLIKEKRETATLKCYPIPRHDTVYWYQQGPGQDPQFLISFYEKMQSDKGSIPDRFSAQQFSDYHSELNMSSLELGDSALYFCASSVQGRDQPQHFGDGTRLSIL.

This clone was seen a handful of times. The chain's CDR3 is CASSSGDVYNEQFF. In DNA, the CDR3 is TGCGCCAGCAGCTCAGGGGACGTCTACAATGAGCAGTTCTTC. The rearrangement links TRBV5-1 to TRBJ2-1, with D perhaps TRBD1 (6 bases). This CDR3 contains 14 residues. V was clipped by 3 bases and J by 3 bases, with 10 bases between them. Germline CDR1 reads SGHRS; CDR2 reads YFSETQ. Drawing the rest from reference TRBV5-1 and TRBJ2-1, the complete variable domain is KAGVTQTPRYLIKTRGQQVTLSCSPISGHRSVSWYQQTPGQGLQFLFEYFSETQRNKGNFPGRFSGRQFSNSRSEMNVSTLELGDSALYLCASSSGDVYNEQFFGPGTRLTVL.

The V and J genes are TRBV30 and TRBJ1-1, with unresolved D. The germline gives CDR1 GTSNPN, CDR2 SVGIG (reference sequence). Trimming took off 1 base at V and 3 bases at J, with 9 bases between the two ends. The CDR3 is made up of 13 amino acids. CDR3 in amino acids: CAWSDRRDTEAFF. In DNA form, the CDR3 reads TGTGCCTGGAGTGACAGACGGGACACTGAAGCTTTCTTT.

The chain joins TRBV12-3 or TRBV12-4 to TRBJ2-7; TRBD1 aligns across 8 bases. The CDR3 runs to 13 residues. Trimming cost V 7 bases and J 6 bases; bases outside gene matches: 8. The CDR3 nucleotides are TGTGCCAGCAAAGTGGACAGGGTAGGCGAGCAGTACTTC. This translates into CASKVDRVGEQYF.

The chain recombines TRBV18 with TRBJ1-5; 10 positions agree with TRBD1. The germline CDR1 and CDR2 sequences are KGHSH and LQKENI. V dropped 5 bases and J dropped 2; count of bases not matched to a gene: 3. The CDR3 is 15 amino acids. Here the CDR3 DNA reads TGTGCCAGCTCAGCCGGGACAGGGGGCAATCAGCCCCAGCATTTT. This sequence encodes CASSAGTGGNQPQHF.

This chain uses TRBV7-9 with TRBJ1-5; D is unresolved. Trimming stripped 1 base from V and 3 bases from J, with 7 bases between. Germline CDR1 and CDR2: SEHNR and FQNEAQ (reference sequence). The CDR3 has 14 amino acids. The CDR3 loop reads CASSLGNANQPQHF. CDR3 coding DNA: TGTGCCAGCAGCTTAGGCAATGCCAATCAGCCCCAGCATTTT.

This clone came up a few times. This chain uses TRBV3-1 (or the pseudogene TRBV3-2) with TRBJ2-7; D is unresolved. CDR1 is LGHDT and CDR2 is YNNKEL in the germline V gene (reference sequence). The V gene lost 2 bases and the J gene lost 2 bases, with 10 bases spanning the gap. This CDR3 is built from 14 residues. The CDR3 here is CASSQSGVPYEQYF. CDR3 coding DNA: TGTGCCAGCAGCCAATCTGGGGTTCCCTACGAGCAGTACTTC.